The entry below describes one T cell receptor beta chain. Its specific antigen is unknown. One end of the junction does not line up with germline, which may come from a read error. The time point tag for this specimen amounts to: baseline before first vaccination. Vaccinee samples came from UK trials COV001 and COV002, including a single-blind randomized controlled phase 2/3 trial of AZD1222 (ChAdOx1 nCoV-19) in healthy adults. Trial participant PBMC samples were collected at day 0 and day 28 after the second dose for TCRbeta chain sequencing. The CDR1 and CDR2 encoded by the germline V gene are SGHTA and FQGNSA. The cysteine opens and the phenylalanine closes a CDR3 of 14 amino acids. Only the CDR3 part of the read is kept: 42 bases, read in frame from the first base. These data come from a study of T cell responses to AZD1222 COVID-19 vaccine (dated by TCRdb to 2020 to 2022). Study-wide context: AZD1222 recipients whose second dose came at about 4 weeks and those whose second dose came at about 12 weeks were combined into one group, since spike-specific TCR depth and breadth did not differ between the two schedules. Trial participants were enrolled by age into subgroups of 18-55, 56-69 and 70-plus years, and about 150, 27 and 61 TCR-sequenced participants, respectively, were included in these subgroups. TCR sequencing was performed for 230 to 250 trial participants, of whom roughly 200 were given two doses of AZD1222 and approximately 25 were given two doses of MenACWY control vaccine.

The CDR3 regions of human TCRbeta chains were analyzed by immunosequencing. The authors processed their data as follows. TCRs in the repertoires were matched against a reference library of SARS-CoV-2-specific TCRs that had been generated with the MIRA antigen-specificity platform. Breadth was defined as the fraction of unique TCRs that were SARS-CoV-2-associated. Depth was defined as the fraction of total T cells that were SARS-CoV-2-associated. Each spike-specific TCR was assigned to its reactive spike region and to a CD4 or CD8 class using the MIRA data. Log10-transformed breadth and depth values were compared by one-way ANOVA with Sidak's multiple comparisons tests. The immuneACCESS repertoire file appears here via TCRdb, limited to in-frame rearrangements. These files lack a portion of the clones; in checked studies, under half of the deficit traces to unresolved V genes, and the cause of the others is not known. The V and J calls and clone size were taken over from that table, and D and trimming were inferred from the DNA. In all, the sample holds some 150,000 clones, and approximately 90% of those were seen once. The ten most abundant clones make up roughly 3.7% of the sample.

Paper-wide results and their limitations: No day 14 peak-response samples were available, so repertoires were characterized only after the peak T cell response. Participants were mostly white British and included more females than males, and it was suggested by the authors that clonal diversity may have been underestimated. Nearly half of unique spike-specific TCRs reportedly recognized epitopes outside regions mutated in the B.1.351 and B.1.1.7 variants. In the small 56-69-year group, the increase in depth fell short of significance, most likely because of low power. Vaccine-associated CD4 TCRs spanned the whole spike protein, with dominant responses in regions 160-218 and 743-854. Only 5 to 7 AZD1222 recipients were SARS-CoV-2 seropositive at baseline, limiting conclusions about previously exposed vaccinees. After two AZD1222 doses, spike-specific TCR breadth and depth were significantly higher than at day 0 and than in MenACWY recipients.

The sequence links TRBV7-2 to TRBJ2-7, with a weak D call of TRBD2 (5 bases match). The sequencing here drew on peripheral blood, taken on day 0 of AZD1222 vaccination. This clonotype originated in an adult in good health. The CDR3 loop reads CASSRRLASDEQYF. The DNA reads TGTGCCAGCAGCCGGAGGCTAGCCTCCGACGAGCAGTACTTC.